This T cell receptor beta chain appears in the sequencing data of a study of CD8 T cells in Susac syndrome. The multiple sclerosis controls were treatment-naive patients with relapsing-remitting disease that was stable or active. Negative isolation was used for CD8+ and CD4+ T cells and FACS enrichment for TEMRA cells. General observations from the study: Only a relatively small number of individuals were included in the TCR sequencing and HLA analysis.

There are 14 residues in the CDR3. Trimming took off 3 bases at V and 2 bases at J, with 10 bases between the two ends. CDR1 is KGHSH, CDR2 LQKENI, per germline. Random hexamers primed reverse transcription of roughly 0.45 to 1 ug RNA. Each CDR3 protein is one row after TCRdb ran MiXCR on the immunoSEQ multiplex PCR reads. The data hold 200,000 or so distinct CDR3 sequences, with 90% to 95% observed a single time. On this clonotype itself: Antigen unknown.

The TCR was taken from a human donor with multiple sclerosis. The sequencing input was CD4+ T cells from PBMCs. The J gene is TRBJ1-2, the V gene TRBV18; maybe TRBD1 (5 bases). The CDR3 DNA reads as TGTGCCAGCTCACCTACAGGAAAAAACTATGGCTACACCTTC. Amino acids: CASSPTGKNYGYTF. Filled out from reference TRBV18 and TRBJ1-2, the complete variable domain reads NAGVMQNPRHLVRRRGQEARLRCSPMKGHSHVYWYRQLPEEGLKFMVYLQKENIIDESGMPKERFSAEFPKEGPSILRIQQVVRGDSAAYFCASSPTGKNYGYTFGSGTRLTVV.